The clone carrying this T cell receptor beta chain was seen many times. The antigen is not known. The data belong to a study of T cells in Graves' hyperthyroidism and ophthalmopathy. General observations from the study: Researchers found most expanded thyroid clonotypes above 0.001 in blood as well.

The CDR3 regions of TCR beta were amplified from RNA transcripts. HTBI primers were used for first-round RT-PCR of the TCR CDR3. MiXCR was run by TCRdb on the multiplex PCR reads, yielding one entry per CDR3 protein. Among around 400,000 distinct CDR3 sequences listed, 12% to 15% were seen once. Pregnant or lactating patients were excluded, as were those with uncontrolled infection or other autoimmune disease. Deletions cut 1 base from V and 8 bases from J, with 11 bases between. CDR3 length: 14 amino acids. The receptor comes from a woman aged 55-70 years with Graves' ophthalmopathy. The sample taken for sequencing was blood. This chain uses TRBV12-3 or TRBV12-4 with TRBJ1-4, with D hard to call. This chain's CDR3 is CASSLGAPREKLFF. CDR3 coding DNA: TGTGCCAGCAGTTTAGGGGCCCCGCGGGAAAAACTGTTTTTT.